This TCR beta chain was identified in a study of shared clonotypes between healthy human individuals. The study, taken as a whole, reports: The study found lower generation probabilities in non-shared clonotypes than in those shared by all four donors. A few donors showed sharing of approximately 5% of naive CD4 clonotypes.

In the sorted-subset replicate PCRs, 150 to 200 ng DNA, around 30,000 T cell genomes, was used. Method: immunoSEQ multiplex PCR; TCRdb's copy keeps in-frame clones and lacks some. The sample records over a million clones, approximately 98.5% being singletons. V dropped 2 bases and J dropped 4; count of bases not matched to a gene: 4. The germline CDR1 and CDR2 sequences are ENHRY and SYGVKD. This CDR3 contains 15 residues. As concerns this clone: Its cognate antigen is unknown.

The sequence came from a young man in good health. The rearrangement links TRBV10-3 to TRBJ2-5, with 10 bases identical to TRBD1. The material sequenced was naive CD4+ T cells sorted from blood. Subset in this sample: CD45RA+ positively selected. The CDR3 sequence: CAISEDRGQRETQYF. CDR3 DNA: TGTGCCATCAGTGAGGACAGGGGGCAAAGAGAGACCCAGTACTTC.